This T cell receptor beta chain was retrieved from a study of blood T cell repertoires in COVID-19. For the study at large: From the United States, Italy and Spain came samples of acute and convalescent COVID-19. Sources were T cells, B-cell-depleted T cells, or PBMCs; the material itself was cDNA or gDNA.

Germline lookup yields CDR1 KGHDR and CDR2 SFDVKD. V lost 5 bases and J lost 5, with 14 bases in between. The CDR3 is 14 amino acids. Original processing notes: Quantification of nucleated cells was approximated via reference gene primer amplification. Sequencing used immunoSEQ multiplex PCR; TCRdb keeps in-frame clones, though not all of them. V and J calls and clone size come straight from that table; D and trimming were deduced from the DNA. This sample has about 120,000 clones; approximately 80% occur once, and the top ten carry 10% to 15%. The sequenced sample consisted of peripheral blood. The TCR was taken from a man aged 60-69 years with acute or convalescent COVID-19. The chain links TRBV24-1 to TRBJ2-5; possibly TRBD1 for D (6 bases). CDR3 region: CATSAPTGPETQYF. The CDR3 DNA follows: TGTGCCACCAGTGCCCCAACAGGGCCGGAGACCCAGTACTTC.